The subject of this entry is one TCR beta chain. Which antigen it targets is not known. No base quality values were provided; no much bigger clone lies one nucleotide off. This specimen comes from a study of neoadjuvant anti-PD-1 for oral cavity cancer (dated by TCRdb to about 2021). The study in broad terms: Before curative-intent surgical resection, most patients were given three to four biweekly doses of nivolumab at 3 mg/kg. For patients who did not progress, a fourth nivolumab dose was given around day 43, followed by definitive surgical resection on days 50-56. There were more than 10 patients in the parent correlative cohort, and the response rate was around 30%. Under RECIST 1.1, a patient counted as a responder if showing complete response, partial response or stable disease, and as a non-responder if showing progression.

For survey sequencing, tumor libraries mostly used approximately 4.6 ug of input genomic DNA, with two replicates for each sample. Following the manufacturer's instructions, the team built TCRbeta libraries using the immunoSEQ hsTCRbeta kit. An Illumina NovaSeq 6000 S4 flow cell was used to sequence the final libraries, which had first been combined to 3 nM. Per the original workflow: The immunoSEQ Analyzer handled quality control and preprocessing of the raw data. The analysis was restricted to productive rearrangements, with each unique CDR3 amino acid sequence defining a clonotype. Using the R package tcR, the researchers computed the Gini-Simpson index as their estimate of repertoire clonality. Gini indices were compared with Student's t test, and associations with tumor size change were assessed by Pearson correlation. TCRdb carries this immuneACCESS record with in-frame sequences only. Its versions omit some clonotypes, under half of them owing to an unresolved V gene in the studies checked, with the rest unexplained. D and trimming come from the DNA, and the V and J calls and clone size come from that table. The sample records about 23,000 clones, more than 35% of which are singletons. Under 40% of the sample is taken by the ten largest.

The sample's time point label is to be understood as: after neoadjuvant nivolumab, at surgical resection. Patients had been newly diagnosed with stage II-IVA oral cavity squamous cell carcinoma, and no prior systemic or radiation treatment had been given to the patients. The cohort was made up of patients with locally advanced, HPV-negative oral cavity squamous cell carcinoma. The samples were obtained from a longitudinal correlative study of a single-arm phase II trial testing neoadjuvant nivolumab in oral cavity squamous cell carcinoma. Subject-matched pre- and post-treatment PBMCs and tumors from three responders and three non-responders were subjected to genomic DNA-based TCRbeta sequencing. Genomic DNA was isolated from tumor tissue using the Maxwell RSC DNA from Tissue kit. Overall results and qualifications from the work: Greater tumor shrinkage was correlated with larger post-treatment sizes of preexisting intratumoral clones, suggesting that expansion of preexisting clones contributed to response. Only three patients per response group were included in the TCR analyses, and larger cohorts for validation were called for by the authors. Higher pretreatment blood Treg/Th17 ratios correlated with higher pretreatment blood TCRbeta clonality and lower post-treatment tumor TCRbeta clonality.

This material consisted of tumor tissue, taken after nivolumab (anti-PD-1) treatment. The sequence was obtained from a person between 35 and 79 years old with oral cavity squamous cell carcinoma.

CDR3 region: CASSTGISYEQYF. The DNA reads as follows: TGTGCCAGCAGTACAGGGATCTCCTACGAGCAGTACTTC. This sequence uses TRBV2 and TRBJ2-7; perhaps TRBD1 is the D gene, with 6 bases matching. The CDR3 contains 13 residues, cysteine and phenylalanine counted. Only the CDR3 DNA is retained, 39 bases long and in frame from the first base. Looking up the germline V gene yields CDR1 SNHLY and CDR2 FYNNEI. V lost 5 bases and J lost 0 bases; the stretch between them is 8 bases long.